Below, 20 T cell receptor beta chains from the same sample are listed, as sequenced in a study of T cell responses to AZD1222 COVID-19 vaccine. TCRdb's table, derived via immunoSEQ multiplex PCR, lists solely in-frame clones and lacks some. The sample holds 150,000 to 200,000 clones, over 85% seen once. The material was peripheral blood, obtained 28 days after the second dose of the MenACWY control vaccine. These receptors originate from an adult who received the MenACWY meningococcal vaccine as a control.

This clone was detected once. V gene TRBV6-5 combines with J gene TRBJ1-2, with D tentatively TRBD1 (5 bases). V lost 6 bases and J lost 3, with 14 bases in between. Per germline, CDR1 MNHEY and CDR2 SVGAGI. The CDR3 is 14 residues long. CDR3 loop: CASRPGFLDYGYTF. DNA for the CDR3: TGTGCCAGCAGGCCAGGGTTTCTCGACTATGGCTACACCTTC.

This clone was picked up one time. The genes are TRBV6-5 and TRBJ2-4; D not resolved. The CDR3 runs 16 residues. CDR1 and CDR2 from the germline V gene are MNHEY and SVGAGI. The V gene lost 0 bases and the J gene lost 0 bases, with 9 bases spanning the gap. CDR3 loop: CASSYSAVVAKNIQYF. CDR3 coding DNA: TGTGCCAGCAGTTACTCGGCAGTAGTAGCCAAAAACATTCAGTACTTC.

This chain joins TRBV20-1 and TRBJ1-5, with D possibly being TRBD1 (5 bases). Trimming took 3 bases from V and 2 from J, leaving 11 bases between them. The CDR3 length is 14 residues. In germline, CDR1 is DFQATT, CDR2 SNEGSKA (reference sequence). CDR3 sequence: CSASVGGGNQPQHF. CDR3 bases: TGCAGTGCTAGTGTGGGGGGAGGCAATCAGCCCCAGCATTTT.

The rearrangement uses TRBV19 and TRBJ1-5; D ambiguous. CDR3 length: 15 amino acids. Germline CDR1 reads LNHDA; CDR2 reads SQIVND (reference sequence). Trimming cost V 3 bases and J 0 bases, with 9 bases left between them. CDR3 sequence (DNA): TGTGCCAGTAGTATGAGTCTGGATAGCAATCAGCCCCAGCATTTT. Amino acids: CASSMSLDSNQPQHF.

This chain links TRBV2 with TRBJ1-5; D is unresolved. This CDR3 is 12 amino acids long. Germline lookup yields CDR1 SNHLY and CDR2 FYNNEI. V was cut by 1 base and J by 7 bases, with 5 bases left in between. DNA of the CDR3: TGTGCCAGCAGTGAAGAGGTACAGCCCCAGCATTTT. It is translated as CASSEEVQPQHF.

J is TRBJ1-2 and V is TRBV7-9, with D unclear. V was clipped by 6 bases and J by 0 bases, with 5 bases between them. Germline values: CDR1 SEHNR, CDR2 FQNEAQ (reference sequence). There are 12 residues in the CDR3. CDR3 loop: CASSSSNYGYTF. In DNA, the CDR3 is TGTGCCAGCAGTTCTTCTAACTATGGCTACACCTTC.

V gene TRBV11-1 combines with J gene TRBJ2-3; TRBD2 matches at 10 bases. J was trimmed by 2 bases and V by 7 bases; bases with no gene match: 6. The CDR3 runs to 15 residues. Germline V gives CDR1 SGHAT, CDR2 FQDESV (reference sequence). As DNA, the CDR3 is TGTGCCAGCATACCGGGACTAGCGAACACAGATACGCAGTATTTT. Amino acid sequence: CASIPGLANTDTQYF.

The chain links TRBV12-3 or TRBV12-4 to TRBJ1-1; no firm D call. V gave up 5 bases and J gave up 4 bases, with 11 bases separating them. This CDR3 spans 13 amino acids. The DNA of the CDR3 is TGTGCCAGCAGTCCGATCGCGGGCACTGAAGCTTTCTTT. Translating it yields CASSPIAGTEAFF.

This clone has more than one count but fewer than ten. The rearrangement joins TRBV5-1 to TRBJ2-1; 11 bases are shared with TRBD1. The V gene's germline CDR1 is SGHRS and CDR2 YFSETQ. Germline trimming cut 3 bases from V and 6 bases from J; bases unmatched to any gene: 8. The CDR3 has 16 amino acids. The CDR3 protein is CASSSTGTGGPNEQFF. The CDR3 DNA follows: TGCGCCAGCAGCTCCACCGGGACAGGGGGTCCCAATGAGCAGTTCTTC.

The chain has TRBV14 and TRBJ1-2; D uncertain. The CDR3 has 15 residues. V lost 1 base to trimming and J lost 7 bases, with 16 bases between them. Germline values: CDR1 SGHDN, CDR2 FVKESK. Here the CDR3 DNA reads TGTGCCAGCAGCCAAGTTTTGGGAGGCCTCTCTGGCTACACCTTC. This codes for CASSQVLGGLSGYTF.

In the case of this clone: One end of the junction is discordant with germline, which a read error may explain. The rearrangement uses TRBV7-7 and TRBJ2-3, with TRBD1 matching 9 bases. Germline V CDR1 and CDR2: SSHAT, FNYEAQ (reference sequence). The CDR3 runs 15 residues. The DNA for the CDR3 is TGTGCTAGCAGCGTCGGGACAGGGCGTGCAGATACGCAGTATTTT. Its protein is CASSVGTGRADTQYF.

The chain is built from TRBV4-2 and TRBJ1-2, with D possibly being TRBD1 (6 bases). Germline-derived CDR1 and CDR2 are LGHNA and YNFKEQ. V was clipped by 1 base and J by 0 bases, with 12 bases between them. This CDR3 spans 16 amino acids. The CDR3 reads CASSQVTGPANYGYTF. The CDR3 DNA reads TGTGCCAGCAGCCAAGTGACAGGACCGGCTAACTATGGCTACACCTTC.

The chain has TRBV6-1 and TRBJ2-7, with a possible D match to TRBD1 (5 bases). This CDR3 has 15 residues. Germline-derived CDR1 and CDR2 are MNHNS and SASEGT. V lost 0 bases, J lost 0 bases, and 9 bases lay in between. The CDR3 is CASSEATRDSYEQYF. The DNA for the CDR3 is TGTGCCAGCAGTGAAGCCACCAGGGACTCCTACGAGCAGTACTTC.

The J gene is TRBJ2-3, the V gene TRBV28; perhaps TRBD2 as D (6 bases). CDR1 MDHEN and CDR2 SYDVKM come from the germline V gene. This CDR3 has 16 residues. The ends were cut back, 3 bases at V and 4 bases at J, with 17 bases in the middle. CDR3 region: CASSLLPGTLADTQYF. CDR3 sequence (DNA): TGTGCCAGCAGTTTGCTCCCAGGGACTTTGGCAGATACGCAGTATTTT.

The chain has TRBV2 and TRBJ1-5; no firm D call. CDR3 length equals 14 residues. V was shortened by 2 bases and J by 4 bases, with 9 bases between the two germline ends. Per the germline V gene, CDR1 is SNHLY and CDR2 is FYNNEI. The CDR3 here is CASSETSANQPQHF. As DNA, the CDR3 is TGTGCCAGCAGTGAAACTTCGGCGAATCAGCCCCAGCATTTT.

The J gene is TRBJ1-2, the V gene TRBV18; D uncertain. This CDR3 region has 13 residues. Per the germline V gene, CDR1 is KGHSH and CDR2 is LQKENI. With 6 bases removed from V and 4 bases from J, the gap between germline ends came to 12 bases. The CDR3 sequence is CASSQTETYGYTF. CDR3 DNA: TGTGCCAGCTCGCAGACGGAGACCTATGGCTACACCTTC.

This clone occurred once. V is TRBV12-3 or TRBV12-4 and J is TRBJ2-5; no definite D call. CDR3 length: 12 residues. Trimming left V 1 base short and J 6 bases short, with 6 bases between. In DNA form, the CDR3 reads TGTGCCAGCAGTTTAGGCGAGCAGACCCAGTACTTC. Its translation: CASSLGEQTQYF.

The V and J genes are TRBV7-9 and TRBJ2-2; 8 bases align to TRBD2. This CDR3 is built from 15 residues. The ends lost 5 bases at V and 5 bases at J; junction bases unmatched: 7. Germline V lookup: CDR1 SEHNR, CDR2 FQNEAQ (reference sequence). In nucleotides, the CDR3 is TGTGCCAGCAGCCCGACTAGCGCGTGGACCGGGGAGCTGTTTTTT. As protein: CASSPTSAWTGELFF. Together with reference TRBV7-9 and TRBJ2-2, the CDR3 gives the full variable domain: DTGVSQNPRHKITKRGQNVTFRCDPISEHNRLYWYRQTLGQGPEFLTYFQNEAQLEKSRLLSDRFSAERPKGSFSTLEIQRTEQGDSAMYLCASSPTSAWTGELFFGEGSRLTVL.

The chain carries TRBV9 and TRBJ1-6, with D maybe TRBD1 (5 bases). Trimming removed 0 bases at V and 12 bases at J, with 16 bases between. The germline CDR1 and CDR2 sequences are SGDLS and YYNGEE. The CDR3 has 15 residues. The CDR3 loop reads CASSVGPPGGEPLHF. CDR3 bases: TGTGCCAGCAGCGTAGGTCCCCCCGGGGGAGAACCCCTCCACTTT.

This chain joins TRBV18 and TRBJ2-7, with D possibly TRBD2 on 7 matching bases. The ends were cut back, 3 bases at V and 6 bases at J, with 15 bases in the middle. Germline lookup yields CDR1 KGHSH and CDR2 LQKENI. The CDR3 is made up of 14 amino acids. The CDR3 sequence is CASSPIQGGGEQYF. The DNA for the CDR3 is TGTGCCAGCTCACCGATTCAGGGAGGGGGCGAGCAGTACTTC.